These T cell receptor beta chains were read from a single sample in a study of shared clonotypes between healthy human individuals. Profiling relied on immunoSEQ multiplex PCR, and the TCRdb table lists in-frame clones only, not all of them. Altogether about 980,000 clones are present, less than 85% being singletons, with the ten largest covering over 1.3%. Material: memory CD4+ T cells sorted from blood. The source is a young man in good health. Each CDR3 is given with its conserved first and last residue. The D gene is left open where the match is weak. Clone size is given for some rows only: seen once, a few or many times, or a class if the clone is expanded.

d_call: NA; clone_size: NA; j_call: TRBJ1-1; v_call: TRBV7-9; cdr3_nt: TGTGCCAGCAGCTTAGAAGAGGGAACTGAAGCTTTCTTT; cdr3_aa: CASSLEEGTEAFF
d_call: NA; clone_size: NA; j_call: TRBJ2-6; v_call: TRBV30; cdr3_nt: TGTGCCTGGAGTCCCCCAACGGGCTCTGGGGCCAACGTCCTGACTTTC; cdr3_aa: CAWSPPTGSGANVLTF
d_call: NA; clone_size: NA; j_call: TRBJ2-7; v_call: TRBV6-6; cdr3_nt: TGTGCCAGCAGCGAGGGTTACGAGCAGTACTTC; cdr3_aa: CASSEGYEQYF
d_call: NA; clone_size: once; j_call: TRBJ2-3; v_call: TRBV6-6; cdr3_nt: TGTGCCAGCAGTTACTCGAAGCTAGCAACAGATACGCAGTATTTT; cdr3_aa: CASSYSKLATDTQYF
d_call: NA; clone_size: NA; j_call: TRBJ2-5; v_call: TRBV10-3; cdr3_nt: TGTGCCATCTCCGACAGGCTTCAAGAGACCCAGTACTTC; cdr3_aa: CAISDRLQETQYF
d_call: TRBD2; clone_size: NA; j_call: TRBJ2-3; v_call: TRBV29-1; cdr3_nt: TGCAGCGGAATAGCGGGAGGGAGCACAGATACGCAGTATTTT; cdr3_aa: CSGIAGGSTDTQYF
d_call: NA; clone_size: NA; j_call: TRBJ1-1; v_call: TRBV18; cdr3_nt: TGTGCCAGCTCGAGGGGGACCCAGAACACTGAAGCTTTCTTT; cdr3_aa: CASSRGTQNTEAFF
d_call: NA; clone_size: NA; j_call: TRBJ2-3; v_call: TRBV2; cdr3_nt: TGTGCCAGCAGTGAATGGAGCTCAGATACGCAGTATTTT; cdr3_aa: CASSEWSSDTQYF
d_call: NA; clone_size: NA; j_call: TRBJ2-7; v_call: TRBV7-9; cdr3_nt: TGTGCCAGCAGCTTAATCTACGAGCAGTACTTC; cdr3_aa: CASSLIYEQYF
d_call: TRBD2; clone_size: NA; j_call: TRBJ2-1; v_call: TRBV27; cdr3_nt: TGTGCCAGCTCCCGTTCCGGGACTATCTCCTACAATGAGCAGTTCTTC; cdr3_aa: CASSRSGTISYNEQFF
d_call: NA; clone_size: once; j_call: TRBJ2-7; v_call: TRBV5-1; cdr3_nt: TGCGCCAGCAGCTTTCGGACAGGGAGGGAAGAGCAGTACTTC; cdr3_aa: CASSFRTGREEQYF
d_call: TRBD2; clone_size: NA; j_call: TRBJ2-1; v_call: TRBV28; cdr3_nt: TGTGCCAGCAGCCCCCCGACTAGCGGGGCCTACAATGAGCAGTTCTTC; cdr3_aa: CASSPPTSGAYNEQFF
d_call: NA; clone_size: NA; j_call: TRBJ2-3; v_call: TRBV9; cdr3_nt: TGTGCCAGCAGCGCGCTGACAGACAATCGCACAGATACGCAGTATTTT; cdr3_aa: CASSALTDNRTDTQYF
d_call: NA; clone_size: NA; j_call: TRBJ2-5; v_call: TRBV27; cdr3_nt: TGTGCCAGCAGTTTTGGGGGGAGTGGTGAGACCCAGTACTTC; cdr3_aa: CASSFGGSGETQYF
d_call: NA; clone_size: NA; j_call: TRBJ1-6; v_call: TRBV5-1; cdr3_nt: TGCGCCAGCAGCTTGGGCCAGGGAGGTTCACCCCTCCACTTT; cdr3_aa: CASSLGQGGSPLHF
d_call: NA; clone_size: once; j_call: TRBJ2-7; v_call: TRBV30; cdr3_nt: TGTGCCTGGAGCATCCTAGAGGTGGAGCAGTACTTC; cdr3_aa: CAWSILEVEQYF
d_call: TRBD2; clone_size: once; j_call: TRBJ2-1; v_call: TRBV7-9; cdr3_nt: TGTGCCACCCCCCGCACGGGCTCTAGCGGCGATGAGCAGTTCTTC; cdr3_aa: CATPRTGSSGDEQFF
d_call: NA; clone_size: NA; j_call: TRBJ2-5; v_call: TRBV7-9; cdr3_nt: TGTGCCAGCAGCTTACGTCTACAGAACCAAGAGACCCAGTACTTC; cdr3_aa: CASSLRLQNQETQYF
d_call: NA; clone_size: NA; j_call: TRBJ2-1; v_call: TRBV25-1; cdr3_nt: TGTGCCAGCAGTATCTACAATGAGCAGTTCTTC; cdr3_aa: CASSIYNEQFF
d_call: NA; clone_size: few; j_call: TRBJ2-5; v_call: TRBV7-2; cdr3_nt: TGTGCCAGCAGCTTAGTTACGGAGACCCAGTACTTC; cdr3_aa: CASSLVTETQYF
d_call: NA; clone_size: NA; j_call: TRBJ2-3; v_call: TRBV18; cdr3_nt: TGTGCCAGCTCACCATTCCCGGACGCAGATACGCAGTATTTT; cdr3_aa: CASSPFPDADTQYF
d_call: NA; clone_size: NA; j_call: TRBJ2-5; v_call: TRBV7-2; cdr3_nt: TGTGCCAGCAGCTTAGACGGGTGGCAAGAGACCCAGTACTTC; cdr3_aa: CASSLDGWQETQYF
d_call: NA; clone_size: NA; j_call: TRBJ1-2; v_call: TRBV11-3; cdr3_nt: TGTGCCAGCAAGATCATAGGGAATGGCTACACCTTC; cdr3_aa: CASKIIGNGYTF
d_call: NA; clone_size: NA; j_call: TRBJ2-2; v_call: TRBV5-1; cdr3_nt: TGCGCCAGCAGCTTTTATAACACCGGGGAGCTGTTTTTT; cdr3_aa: CASSFYNTGELFF
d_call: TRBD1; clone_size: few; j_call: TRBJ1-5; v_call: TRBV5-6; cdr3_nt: TGTGCCAGCAGCACGACAGGGGTCTACAATCAGCCCCAGCATTTT; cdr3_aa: CASSTTGVYNQPQHF
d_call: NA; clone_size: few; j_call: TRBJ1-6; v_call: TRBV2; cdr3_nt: TGTGCCAGCAGTGACGGGTTCTCACCCCTCCACTTT; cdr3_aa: CASSDGFSPLHF
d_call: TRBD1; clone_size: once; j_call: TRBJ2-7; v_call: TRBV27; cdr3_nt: TGTGCCAGCAGCCACGAGAACAGGGGTCTCTACGAGCAGTACTTC; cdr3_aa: CASSHENRGLYEQYF
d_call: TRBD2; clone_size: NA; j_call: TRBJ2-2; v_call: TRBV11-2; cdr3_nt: TGTGCCAGCAGCTTCCGCGGGGGGGTTAACACCGGGGAGCTGTTTTTT; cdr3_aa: CASSFRGGVNTGELFF